These 13 T cell receptor beta chains came from one sample sequenced in a study of early T cells in non-severe SARS-CoV-2 infection. TCRdb passed the 5' RACE reads through MiXCR, listing each CDR3 protein once. Of around 62,000 distinct CDR3 sequences in the sample, approximately 13% were seen once. Material: whole blood. Source of these receptors: an adult who was a healthcare worker with PCR-confirmed SARS-CoV-2 infection or an uninfected control (not recorded which).

The chain joins TRBV5-4 to TRBJ1-3, with a possible D match to TRBD1 (5 bases). CDR3 length: 15 amino acids. The germline V and J ends were trimmed by 5 bases and 0 bases, with 12 bases remaining between them. CDR1 is SGHNT, CDR2 YYREEE, per germline (reference sequence). This CDR3 is CASSIDSSSGNTIYF. The CDR3 DNA follows: TGTGCCAGCAGTATAGACAGTAGCTCTGGAAACACCATATATTTT. Full variable domain (remainder filled in from reference TRBV5-4 and TRBJ1-3): ETGVTQSPTHLIKTRGQQVTLRCSSQSGHNTVSWYQQALGQGPQFIFQYYREEENGRGNFPPRFSGLQFPNYSSELNVNALELDDSALYLCASSIDSSSGNTIYFGEGSWLTVV.

This clonotype was picked up a small number of times. The chain joins TRBV15 to TRBJ2-1; perhaps TRBD2 as D (5 bases). The germline V and J ends were trimmed by 4 bases and 0 bases, with 13 bases remaining between them. The germline V gene encodes CDR1 LNHNV and CDR2 YYDKDF (reference sequence). The CDR3 sequence is 16 residues long. The CDR3 nucleotides are TGTGCCACCAGCAAGCCTCTAGGGAGCTCCTACAATGAGCAGTTCTTC. Its translation is CATSKPLGSSYNEQFF.

The chain joins TRBV7-9 to TRBJ2-5, with D unclear. Germline V CDR1 and CDR2: SEHNR, FQNEAQ (reference sequence). The V end was cut by 0 bases, the J end by 2 bases, with 10 bases between. The CDR3 is 15 residues long. The CDR3 reads CASSLAQTFQETQYF. CDR3 nucleotides: TGTGCCAGCAGCTTAGCGCAGACTTTTCAAGAGACCCAGTACTTC.

In its sample, this clonotype was seen many times. The rearrangement uses TRBV7-9 and TRBJ2-1; 8 bases fit TRBD2. Germline V CDR1 and CDR2: SEHNR, FQNEAQ (reference sequence). Trimming cost V 2 bases and J 5 bases; bases outside gene matches: 5. CDR3 length: 15 residues. The CDR3: CASSLQAGVHNEQFF. The CDR3 nucleotides are TGTGCCAGCAGCTTACAAGCGGGAGTACACAATGAGCAGTTCTTC. The variable domain in full, with the rest retrieved from reference TRBV7-9 and TRBJ2-1, is DTGVSQNPRHKITKRGQNVTFRCDPISEHNRLYWYRQTLGQGPEFLTYFQNEAQLEKSRLLSDRFSAERPKGSFSTLEIQRTEQGDSAMYLCASSLQAGVHNEQFFGPGTRLTVL.

The chain couples TRBV2 to TRBJ2-3, with D unclear. V lost 3 bases and J 6 bases, leaving 7 bases between the germline ends. This CDR3 is built from 12 residues. Germline-derived CDR1 and CDR2 are SNHLY and FYNNEI. The CDR3 coding sequence is TGTGCCAGCAGTGACCCCCCCGATACGCAGTATTTT. Its translation: CASSDPPDTQYF.

This chain connects TRBV6-5 to TRBJ2-2; D call uncertain. Germline V CDR1 and CDR2: MNHEY, SVGAGI. The germline V and J ends were trimmed by 3 bases and 4 bases, with 12 bases remaining between them. This CDR3 is 15 amino acids long. The CDR3 reads CASSYRHMATGELFF. CDR3 sequence (DNA): TGTGCCAGCAGTTATCGGCATATGGCCACCGGGGAGCTGTTTTTT.

The table lists this clonotype with a count of one. As DNA, the CDR3 is TGTGCCAGCAGCCAAGGGGCAAGGGATTCACCCCTCCACTTT. This encodes CASSQGARDSPLHF. V usage is TRBV3-1 and J usage is TRBJ1-6; no firm D call. The length of the CDR3 is 14 residues. Germline V gene data show CDR1 as LGHDT and CDR2 as YNNKEL (reference sequence). Trimming cost V 1 base and J 8 bases, with 9 bases left between them.

V is TRBV28 and J is TRBJ2-5; 7 bases align to TRBD1. Germline CDR1 reads MDHEN; CDR2 reads SYDVKM. With 6 bases clipped from V and 12 bases from J, the junction kept 7 bases outside the gene matches. The CDR3 spans 11 residues. CDR3 nucleotide sequence: TGTGCCAGCAGCTCCGACAGGGTCAAGTACTTC. Encoded protein: CASSSDRVKYF.

The V gene is TRBV2, the J gene TRBJ2-3; 8 positions match TRBD2. CDR1 is SNHLY, CDR2 FYNNEI, per germline. The CDR3 has 15 amino acids. Germline trimming cut 4 bases from V and 5 bases from J; bases unmatched to any gene: 8. The CDR3 DNA follows: TGTGCCAGCAGTGCCCTTACGGGAGGGCTAGATACGCAGTATTTT. It translates to CASSALTGGLDTQYF.

The gene calls are TRBV9 and TRBJ2-3, with 9 bases fitting TRBD2. The CDR3 is 17 residues long. J was trimmed by 4 bases and V by 1 base; bases with no gene match: 10. Germline lookup yields CDR1 SGDLS and CDR2 YYNGEE. In nucleotides, the CDR3 is TGTGCCAGCAGCGTAAAACCTAGCGGGATGTTTTCAGATACGCAGTATTTT. Translated, it gives CASSVKPSGMFSDTQYF.

This clonotype occurred many times. The chain couples TRBV28 to TRBJ2-6; D remains unclear. Germline V CDR1 and CDR2: MDHEN, SYDVKM. The V and J ends lost 3 bases and 0 bases respectively, with 6 bases between them. The CDR3 runs 15 residues. The CDR3 protein is CASSLPSSGANVLTF. As DNA, the CDR3 is TGTGCCAGCAGTTTGCCCAGCTCTGGGGCCAACGTCCTGACTTTC.

This clonotype was observed at least ten times. This sequence joins TRBV6-1 and TRBJ1-2; 8 bases are a match to TRBD1. The germline gives CDR1 MNHNS, CDR2 SASEGT. The CDR3 spans 13 residues. The V and J ends lost 4 bases and 4 bases, in that order; junction bases with no gene match: 2. CDR3 DNA: TGTGCCAGCAGTGCAGGGGGCTCCTATGGCTACACCTTC. It yields the protein CASSAGGSYGYTF.

This clonotype was observed many times. The chain couples TRBV15 to TRBJ1-2; 9 bases are shared with TRBD1. The germline gives CDR1 LNHNV, CDR2 YYDKDF (reference sequence). V lost 5 bases to trimming and J lost 2 bases; unmatched junction nucleotides: 3. The CDR3 is 14 residues long. The CDR3 loop reads CATSLGQGNYGYTF. The CDR3 region has the DNA TGTGCCACCAGCCTGGGACAGGGCAACTATGGCTACACCTTC.